What follows are 5 T cell receptor beta chains derived from one specimen sequenced in a study of cytomegalovirus exposure and HLA in healthy donors. PCR employed 60 Vbeta and 13 Jbeta primers. Produced via immunoSEQ multiplex PCR; TCRdb's table is partial and in-frame only. The repertoire holds 200,000 or so clones, with approximately 88% as singletons. Sequences were obtained from PBMCs. The receptors shown here come from a boy aged 5-17 years in good health and CMV-seronegative.

The CDR3: CASRRLAGATDTQYF. The DNA for the CDR3 is TGTGCCAGCAGACGACTAGCGGGGGCGACAGATACGCAGTATTTT. The chain employs TRBV7-6 and TRBJ2-3; 12 nucleotides line up with TRBD2. The CDR3 is 15 residues long. The V gene end was trimmed by 6 bases and the J gene end by 3 bases; junction bases not matched to a gene: 4. The germline gives CDR1 SGHVS, CDR2 FNYEAQ.

The chain couples TRBV11-2 to TRBJ2-2, with D possibly TRBD2 on 6 matching bases. CDR3 length: 17 residues. CDR1 and CDR2 from the germline V gene are SGHAT and FQNNGV. Trimming removed 4 bases from V and 0 bases from J, with 15 bases in between. The CDR3 sequence: CASSSTGAGSNTGELFF. In nucleotides, the CDR3 is TGTGCCAGCAGCTCGACTGGGGCGGGGTCGAACACCGGGGAGCTGTTTTTT.

This chain joins TRBV6-5 and TRBJ2-1; 7 nucleotides align to TRBD1. V trimming: 6 bases; J trimming: 4 bases; junction bases outside the gene matches: 3. The CDR3 runs to 13 residues. The V gene's germline CDR1 is MNHEY and CDR2 SVGAGI. The CDR3 region has the DNA TGTGCCAGCAGGGGGACAGCTTACAATGAGCAGTTCTTC. Its translation is CASRGTAYNEQFF.

This clone was found once. V gene TRBV28 combines with J gene TRBJ2-1, with a weak D call TRBD2 (6 bases). Germline V gene sequence: CDR1 MDHEN, CDR2 SYDVKM. Trimming took off 2 bases at V and 5 bases at J, with 10 bases between the two ends. CDR3 length equals 14 residues. CDR3: CASSLGGKHNEQFF. CDR3 sequence (DNA): TGTGCCAGCAGTTTAGGCGGGAAACACAATGAGCAGTTCTTC.

J is TRBJ2-5 and V is TRBV28, with D tentatively TRBD2 (6 bases). V was pared by 2 bases and J by 10 bases, with 20 bases between. CDR3 length: 15 amino acids. Germline assignment: CDR1 MDHEN and CDR2 SYDVKM. DNA of the CDR3: TGTGCCAGCAGTTTAGCGGGACCGATGCCTATGGACCAGTACTTC. Encoded protein: CASSLAGPMPMDQYF.